This TCR beta chain was identified in a study of neurological immune-mediated disorders. Study-wide results and limits: The level of TCR clonal expansion was highest in patients with HTLV-1-associated myelopathy and lowest in multiple sclerosis, where it fell below the level seen in healthy controls.

This CDR3 has 15 residues. Trimming took 5 bases from V and 4 from J, leaving 14 bases between them. Germline V gene lookup returns CDR1 SEHNR and CDR2 FQNEAQ (reference sequence). The time point is: longitudinal time-point 2. This clonotype was seen at least ten times. What it recognizes is unknown. TCRdb recomputed calls from the 5' RACE reads with MiXCR, one row per CDR3 protein. The profile shows some 80,000 distinct CDR3 sequences, 5% to 6% of them singletons. Sequencing was done on a sample of PBMCs. The genes are TRBV7-9 and TRBJ1-4, with D possibly TRBD1 on 6 matching bases. This sequence was found in an older woman with multiple sclerosis. The CDR3 DNA reads TGTGCCAGCAGCCCCTTGGGGGGCCTTAATGAAAAACTGTTTTTT. Amino acids: CASSPLGGLNEKLFF.